A selection of T cell receptor beta chains follows, all from one sample in a study of patients and donors after allogeneic stem cell transplantation. TCRdb independently ran MiXCR on the RT-PCR reads; one entry per CDR3 protein. The sample includes 150,000 to 200,000 distinct CDR3 sequences, about 24% of them seen just once. What was sequenced was blood, either unsorted or a sorted T cell fraction (not recorded which). All receptors derive from a human donor who was either an allogeneic HSCT recipient or a stem cell or donor lymphocyte infusion donor (not recorded which). It is not recorded whose cells these are; they may come from a transplant donor. Each CDR3 is given with its conserved first and last residue. Each record gives: V gene, clone size, D gene, J gene, CDR3 protein, CDR3 DNA. A D gene is named only where the DNA matches it firmly. Size tells how often a clone was seen (once, few, many) or the class of an expanded clone, and some rows leave it out.

V: TRBV5-1
size: NA
D: NA
J: TRBJ2-5
CDR3: CASSLEPVQETQYF
DNA: TGCGCCAGCAGCCTAGAACCGGTTCAAGAGACCCAGTACTTC

V: TRBV25-1
size: few
D: NA
J: TRBJ2-6
CDR3: CASSDLGKSGANVLTF
DNA: TGTGCCAGCAGTGATCTAGGAAAATCTGGGGCCAACGTCCTGACTTTC

V: TRBV5-1
size: NA
D: NA
J: TRBJ1-1
CDR3: CASSLGLIGNTEAFF
DNA: TGCGCCAGCAGCTTGGGGCTTATTGGGAACACTGAAGCTTTCTTT

V: TRBV24-1
size: NA
D: TRBD1
J: TRBJ2-3
CDR3: CATSDYGTGTTDTQYF
DNA: TGTGCCACCAGTGATTACGGGACAGGGACCACAGATACGCAGTATTTT

V: TRBV15
size: NA
D: NA
J: TRBJ2-2
CDR3: CATSIVSNTGELFF
DNA: TGTGCCACCAGCATAGTATCGAACACCGGGGAGCTGTTTTTT

V: TRBV6-5
size: few
D: NA
J: TRBJ2-1
CDR3: CASSWGNEQFF
DNA: TGTGCCAGCAGTTGGGGGAATGAGCAGTTCTTC

V: TRBV28
size: NA
D: NA
J: TRBJ2-5
CDR3: CASSSTGTTRETQYF
DNA: TGTGCCAGCAGTAGTACCGGGACGACGAGGGAGACCCAGTACTTC

V: TRBV27
size: few
D: NA
J: TRBJ1-5
CDR3: CATSLAAHQPQHF
DNA: TGTGCCACCTCCCTAGCGGCTCATCAGCCCCAGCATTTT

V: TRBV3-1
size: few
D: NA
J: TRBJ1-6
CDR3: CASSQASPLGSPLHF
DNA: TGTGCCAGCAGCCAAGCCTCTCCCTTAGGATCACCCCTCCACTTT

V: TRBV20-1
size: NA
D: TRBD2
J: TRBJ2-3
CDR3: CSATHRGLAGLTDTQYF
DNA: TGCAGTGCTACCCATAGGGGACTAGCGGGTCTCACAGATACGCAGTATTTT

V: TRBV6-6
size: NA
D: NA
J: TRBJ2-3
CDR3: CASTNLLGGSTDTQYF
DNA: TGTGCCAGCACCAACCTCCTGGGGGGTAGCACAGATACGCAGTATTTT

V: TRBV12-3/TRBV12-4
size: NA
D: TRBD2
J: TRBJ2-1
CDR3: CASSLGGTIDEQFF
DNA: TGTGCCAGCAGTTTAGGGGGGACTATCGATGAGCAGTTCTTC

V: TRBV29-1
size: NA
D: NA
J: TRBJ1-1
CDR3: CSVEGLREDQAFF
DNA: TGCAGCGTTGAGGGGCTCAGGGAGGACCAAGCTTTCTTT

V: TRBV14
size: NA
D: TRBD1
J: TRBJ2-6
CDR3: CASSQANRGPGANVLTF
DNA: TGTGCCAGCAGCCAAGCCAACAGGGGGCCTGGGGCCAACGTCCTGACTTTC

V: TRBV4-2
size: many
D: TRBD1
J: TRBJ1-1
CDR3: CASSRDSTLNTEAFF
DNA: TGTGCCAGCAGCCGGGACAGCACCTTGAACACTGAAGCTTTCTTT

V: TRBV7-9
size: NA
D: TRBD1
J: TRBJ2-7
CDR3: CASSPGTGETYEQYF
DNA: TGTGCCAGCAGCCCAGGGACAGGCGAAACCTACGAGCAGTACTTC

V: TRBV7-7
size: NA
D: NA
J: TRBJ1-5
CDR3: CASSPGHNQPQHF
DNA: TGTGCTAGCAGTCCGGGACACAATCAGCCCCAGCATTTT

V: TRBV6-2/TRBV6-3
size: few
D: TRBD2
J: TRBJ2-1
CDR3: CASSSLAGVYEQFF
DNA: TGTGCCAGCAGTTCACTAGCGGGAGTTTACGAGCAGTTCTTC

V: TRBV20-1
size: NA
D: NA
J: TRBJ2-3
CDR3: CSASNFRVADTQYF
DNA: TGCAGTGCTAGTAATTTCAGGGTTGCAGATACGCAGTATTTT

V: TRBV12-3/TRBV12-4
size: NA
D: NA
J: TRBJ1-3
CDR3: CASSLVQISGNTIYF
DNA: TGTGCCAGCAGTTTAGTTCAGATCTCTGGAAACACCATATATTTT

V: TRBV12-3/TRBV12-4
size: few
D: NA
J: TRBJ1-3
CDR3: CASSLMGSGSGNTIYF
DNA: TGTGCCAGCAGTTTAATGGGTTCAGGGTCTGGAAACACCATATATTTT

V: TRBV5-1
size: NA
D: NA
J: TRBJ2-5
CDR3: CASGPHEGETQYF
DNA: TGCGCCAGCGGACCCCACGAAGGGGAGACCCAGTACTTC

V: TRBV7-6
size: few
D: TRBD1
J: TRBJ1-2
CDR3: CASSLVSESTGVYGYTF
DNA: TGTGCCAGCAGCTTAGTTTCGGAGTCGACAGGGGTCTATGGCTACACCTTC

V: TRBV20-1
size: few
D: NA
J: TRBJ1-5
CDR3: CPPAVLSNQPQHF
DNA: TGCCCCCCGGCAGTCCTTAGCAATCAGCCCCAGCATTTT

V: TRBV29-1
size: NA
D: NA
J: TRBJ2-2
CDR3: CSVEGLDLGTGELFF
DNA: TGCAGCGTTGAAGGACTAGATTTAGGTACCGGGGAGCTGTTTTTT

V: TRBV27
size: NA
D: NA
J: TRBJ1-5
CDR3: CASSLKGGGNQPQHF
DNA: TGTGCCAGCAGTTTGAAAGGGGGGGGCAATCAGCCCCAGCATTTT

V: TRBV29-1
size: NA
D: TRBD1
J: TRBJ1-2
CDR3: CSVDRGQGGNYGYTF
DNA: TGCAGCGTTGACAGAGGACAGGGCGGTAACTATGGCTACACCTTC

V: TRBV6-5
size: few
D: NA
J: TRBJ2-1
CDR3: CASSARDYNEQFF
DNA: TGTGCCAGCAGTGCCCGGGACTACAATGAGCAGTTCTTC

V: TRBV10-2
size: NA
D: NA
J: TRBJ2-7
CDR3: CASNPGLSYEQYF
DNA: TGCGCCAGCAACCCGGGACTCTCCTACGAGCAGTACTTC

V: TRBV24-1
size: few
D: TRBD1
J: TRBJ2-1
CDR3: CATSELGGTGRFDEQFF
DNA: TGTGCCACCAGTGAATTAGGAGGGACAGGGAGATTCGATGAGCAGTTCTTC

V: TRBV20-1
size: once
D: TRBD2
J: TRBJ2-2
CDR3: CSAPKRGTTNTGELFF
DNA: TGCAGTGCGCCTAAGAGAGGGACTACAAACACCGGGGAGCTGTTTTTT

V: TRBV4-2
size: NA
D: NA
J: TRBJ2-7
CDR3: CASSQDLGNSYEQYF
DNA: TGTGCCAGCAGCCAAGATCTGGGGAACAGCTACGAGCAGTACTTC

V: TRBV6-5
size: many
D: NA
J: TRBJ1-3
CDR3: CASSYAGVGLGSSGNTIYF
DNA: TGTGCCAGCAGTTACGCCGGAGTAGGTTTAGGGAGCTCTGGAAACACCATATATTTT

V: TRBV5-1
size: NA
D: NA
J: TRBJ1-2
CDR3: CASSLLPVVRARDYGYTF
DNA: NA

V: TRBV25-1
size: NA
D: TRBD1
J: TRBJ2-1
CDR3: CASSVTGLGNEQFF
DNA: TGTGCCAGCAGTGTGACAGGGCTTGGCAATGAGCAGTTCTTC

V: TRBV2
size: many
D: NA
J: TRBJ1-2
CDR3: CASSARKGYTF
DNA: TGTGCCAGCAGTGCCCGAAAGGGCTACACCTTC

V: TRBV12-3/TRBV12-4
size: NA
D: NA
J: TRBJ2-7
CDR3: CASSLTGLGGEQYF
DNA: TGTGCCAGCAGCCTAACCGGGTTGGGGGGCGAGCAGTACTTC

V: TRBV12-3/TRBV12-4
size: many
D: NA
J: TRBJ1-1
CDR3: CASSPARREAFF
DNA: TGTGCCAGCAGCCCAGCAAGAAGGGAAGCTTTCTTT

V: TRBV20-1
size: few
D: NA
J: TRBJ1-5
CDR3: CSARDPQSSQPQHF
DNA: TGCAGTGCTAGAGATCCCCAGTCTTCCCAGCCCCAGCATTTT

V: TRBV20-1
size: NA
D: NA
J: TRBJ2-1
CDR3: CSARDKAGQTYNEQFF
DNA: TGCAGTGCTAGAGATAAGGCTGGACAGACCTACAATGAGCAGTTCTTC

V: TRBV12-3/TRBV12-4
size: NA
D: TRBD2
J: TRBJ2-2
CDR3: CASSLRLAGIDGELFF
DNA: TGTGCCAGCAGTTTGCGACTAGCGGGAATTGACGGGGAGCTGTTTTTT

V: TRBV29-1
size: NA
D: NA
J: TRBJ1-1
CDR3: CSVGWGNTEAFF
DNA: TGCAGCGTTGGTTGGGGGAACACTGAAGCTTTCTTT

V: TRBV5-1
size: few
D: TRBD1
J: TRBJ2-7
CDR3: CASSGTDAVDEQYF
DNA: TGCGCCAGCAGCGGGACAGATGCCGTCGACGAGCAGTACTTC

V: TRBV7-6
size: NA
D: NA
J: TRBJ1-1
CDR3: CASSPQPGNTEAFF
DNA: TGTGCCAGCAGCCCCCAGCCGGGGAACACTGAAGCTTTCTTT

V: TRBV6-5
size: NA
D: NA
J: TRBJ2-7
CDR3: CASSRGTASYEQYF
DNA: TGTGCCAGCAGTAGAGGGACGGCATCCTACGAGCAGTACTTC

V: TRBV7-2
size: few
D: NA
J: TRBJ2-3
CDR3: CASSLVGIRGGIGTDTQYF
DNA: TGTGCCAGCAGCTTAGTGGGGATCCGGGGCGGGATCGGCACAGATACGCAGTATTTT

V: TRBV18
size: NA
D: NA
J: TRBJ2-3
CDR3: CASSPNTADTQYF
DNA: TGTGCCAGCTCACCCAACACAGCCGATACGCAGTATTTT

V: TRBV13
size: few
D: NA
J: TRBJ1-5
CDR3: CASSPGQLNQPQHF
DNA: TGTGCCAGCAGCCCCGGACAGTTGAATCAGCCCCAGCATTTT

V: TRBV10-3
size: NA
D: TRBD1
J: TRBJ1-1
CDR3: CAISWDSSMNTEAFF
DNA: TGTGCCATCAGTTGGGACAGCTCCATGAACACTGAAGCTTTCTTT

V: TRBV20-1
size: NA
D: TRBD1
J: TRBJ1-3
CDR3: CSAYPGTGVYSGNTIYF
DNA: TGCAGTGCCTATCCTGGGACAGGGGTCTACTCTGGAAACACCATATATTTT

V: TRBV27
size: NA
D: TRBD1
J: TRBJ1-1
CDR3: CASSLSFDRVRGYTEAFF
DNA: TGTGCCAGCAGTTTATCGTTCGACAGGGTGAGGGGCTACACTGAAGCTTTCTTT

V: TRBV3-1
size: NA
D: NA
J: TRBJ2-5
CDR3: CASSRTRDSLYQETQYF
DNA: TGTGCCAGCAGCCGAACCCGGGACTCGCTGTACCAAGAGACCCAGTACTTC

V: TRBV6-5
size: few
D: TRBD1
J: TRBJ2-7
CDR3: CASSYPGTDIHEQYF
DNA: TGTGCCAGCAGTTACCCCGGGACAGATATACACGAGCAGTACTTC

V: TRBV18
size: NA
D: NA
J: TRBJ1-4
CDR3: CASSPAGHSEKLFF
DNA: TGTGCCAGCTCACCAGCAGGGCATAGTGAAAAACTGTTTTTT

V: TRBV12-3/TRBV12-4
size: NA
D: NA
J: TRBJ2-5
CDR3: CASRDLGSQYF
DNA: TGTGCCAGCCGGGACCTCGGGTCCCAGTACTTC

V: TRBV7-6
size: NA
D: TRBD1
J: TRBJ2-5
CDR3: CASSRPGQGQETQYF
DNA: TGTGCCAGCAGCCGACCGGGACAGGGACAAGAGACCCAGTACTTC

V: TRBV5-1
size: NA
D: TRBD1
J: TRBJ1-2
CDR3: CASSLFGQGGTFAYGYTF
DNA: TGCGCCAGCAGCTTGTTCGGACAGGGAGGGACTTTCGCCTATGGCTACACCTTC

V: TRBV7-9
size: few
D: NA
J: TRBJ1-1
CDR3: CASSFDLEQGNTEAFF
DNA: TGTGCCAGCAGCTTTGACCTCGAGCAAGGGAACACTGAAGCTTTCTTT

V: TRBV5-1
size: NA
D: NA
J: TRBJ2-7
CDR3: CASSLAGQPYEQYF
DNA: TGCGCCAGCAGCTTAGCCGGACAACCCTACGAGCAGTACTTC

V: TRBV29-1
size: NA
D: NA
J: TRBJ2-3
CDR3: CSGKNRLDTQYF
DNA: TGCAGCGGGAAAAATCGACTGGATACGCAGTATTTT